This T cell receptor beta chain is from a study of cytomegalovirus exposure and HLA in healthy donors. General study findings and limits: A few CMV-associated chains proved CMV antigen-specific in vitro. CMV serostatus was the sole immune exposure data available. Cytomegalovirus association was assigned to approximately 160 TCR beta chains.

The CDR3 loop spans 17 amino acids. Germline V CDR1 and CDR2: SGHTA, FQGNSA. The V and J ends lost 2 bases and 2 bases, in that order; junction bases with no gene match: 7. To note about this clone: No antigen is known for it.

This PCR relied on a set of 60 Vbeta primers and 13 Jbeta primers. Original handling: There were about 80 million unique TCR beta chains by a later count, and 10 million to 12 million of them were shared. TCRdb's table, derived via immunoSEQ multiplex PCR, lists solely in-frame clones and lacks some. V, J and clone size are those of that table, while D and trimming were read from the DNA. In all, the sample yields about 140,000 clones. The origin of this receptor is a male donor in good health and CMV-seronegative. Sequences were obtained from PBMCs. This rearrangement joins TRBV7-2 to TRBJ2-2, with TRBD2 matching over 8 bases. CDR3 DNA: TGTGCCAGCAGCTTAATGGCGGCGGGGGGCAACACCGGGGAGCTGTTTTTT. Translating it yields CASSLMAAGGNTGELFF. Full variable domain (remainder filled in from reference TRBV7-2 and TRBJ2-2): GAGVSQSPSNKVTEKGKDVELRCDPISGHTALYWYRQSLGQGLEFLIYFQGNSAPDKSGLPSDRFSAERTGGSVSTLTIQRTQQEDSAVYLCASSLMAAGGNTGELFFGEGSRLTVL.